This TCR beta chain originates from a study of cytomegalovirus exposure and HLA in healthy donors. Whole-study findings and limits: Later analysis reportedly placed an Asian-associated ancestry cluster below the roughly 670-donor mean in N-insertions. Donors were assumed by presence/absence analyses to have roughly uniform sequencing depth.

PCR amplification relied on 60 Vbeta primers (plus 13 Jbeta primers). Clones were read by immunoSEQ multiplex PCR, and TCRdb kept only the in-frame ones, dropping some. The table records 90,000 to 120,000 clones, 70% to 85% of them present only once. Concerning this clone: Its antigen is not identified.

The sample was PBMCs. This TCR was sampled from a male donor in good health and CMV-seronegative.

CDR3 sequence: CASSRLAGVGACNEQFF. DNA of the CDR3: TGTGCCAGCAGCAGGCTAGCGGGAGTAGGGGCCTGCAATGAGCAGTTCTTC. J is TRBJ2-1 and V is TRBV14; 10 bases are a match to TRBD2. Germline trimming cut 5 bases from V and 6 bases from J; bases unmatched to any gene: 13. The CDR3 has 17 residues. CDR1 and CDR2 from the germline V gene are SGHDN and FVKESK.